This TCR beta chain derives from a study of blood T cell repertoires in COVID-19. The wider study: Spain, Italy and the United States supplied samples that represented acute and convalescent COVID-19. PBMCs, B-cell-depleted T cells, or T cells provided the cDNA or gDNA that made up the material.

This CDR3 has 15 residues. The V and J ends lost 7 bases and 3 bases, in that order; junction bases with no gene match: 7. Germline V gene sequence: CDR1 LNHDA, CDR2 SQIVND (reference sequence). Per the authors' pipeline: From reference gene primer amplification, estimates of nucleated cell counts were derived. Using immunoSEQ multiplex PCR, the repertoire was profiled, and TCRdb retains in-frame clones only, with some absent. V, J and clone size reflect that table, while D and trimming were determined from the DNA. The sample includes 160,000 or so clones, over 75% of them seen just once. Symptom resolution, clearance, or two negative PCRs marked donors in Cohort 3 as recovered.

The TCR comes from a woman between 45 and 65 years old who had recovered from COVID-19. The source material was PBMCs or T cells enriched from blood (not recorded which). J is TRBJ2-1 and V is TRBV19; 9 bases agree with TRBD2. The CDR3 nucleotides read TGTGCCAGTACCATAGCGGGGGCCGTCTACAATGAGCAGTTCTTC. This sequence encodes CASTIAGAVYNEQFF.